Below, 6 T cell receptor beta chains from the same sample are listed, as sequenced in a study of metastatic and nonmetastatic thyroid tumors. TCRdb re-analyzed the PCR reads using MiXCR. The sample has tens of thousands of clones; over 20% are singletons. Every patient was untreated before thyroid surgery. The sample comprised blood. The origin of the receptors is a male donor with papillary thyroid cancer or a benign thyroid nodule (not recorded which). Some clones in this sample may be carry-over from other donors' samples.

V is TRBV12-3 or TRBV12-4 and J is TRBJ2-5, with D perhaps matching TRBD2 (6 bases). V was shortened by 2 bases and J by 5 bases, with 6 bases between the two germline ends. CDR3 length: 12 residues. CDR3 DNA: TGTGCCAGCAGTTTACGGGGGGAGACCCAGTACTTC. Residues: CASSLRGETQYF.

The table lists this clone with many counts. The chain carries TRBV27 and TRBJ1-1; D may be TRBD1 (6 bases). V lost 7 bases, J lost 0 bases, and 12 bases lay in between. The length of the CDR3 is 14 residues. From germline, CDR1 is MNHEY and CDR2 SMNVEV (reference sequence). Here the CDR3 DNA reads TGTGCCAGCAAACAGGGAAGTTTGAACACTGAAGCTTTCTTT. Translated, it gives CASKQGSLNTEAFF.

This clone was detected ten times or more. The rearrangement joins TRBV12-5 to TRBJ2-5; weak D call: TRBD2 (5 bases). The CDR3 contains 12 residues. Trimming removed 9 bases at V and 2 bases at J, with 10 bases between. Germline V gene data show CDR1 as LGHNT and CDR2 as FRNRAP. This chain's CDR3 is CASSRGQETQYF. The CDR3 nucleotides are TGTGCTAGCTCCCGCGGGCAAGAGACCCAGTACTTC.

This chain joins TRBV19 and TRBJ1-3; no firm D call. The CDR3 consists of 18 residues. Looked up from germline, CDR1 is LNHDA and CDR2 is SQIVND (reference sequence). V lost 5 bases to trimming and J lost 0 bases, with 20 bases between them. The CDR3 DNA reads TGTGCCAGTAGTTTTACCCCCGGGAAGATCTACTCTGGAAACACCATATATTTT. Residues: CASSFTPGKIYSGNTIYF.

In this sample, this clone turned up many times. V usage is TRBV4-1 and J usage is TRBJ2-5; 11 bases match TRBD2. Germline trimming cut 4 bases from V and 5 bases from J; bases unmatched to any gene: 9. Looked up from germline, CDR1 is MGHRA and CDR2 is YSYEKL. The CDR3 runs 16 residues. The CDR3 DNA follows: TGCGCCAGCAGCCCAAGAATAGCGGGGGGGCAGGAGACCCAGTACTTC. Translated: CASSPRIAGGQETQYF.

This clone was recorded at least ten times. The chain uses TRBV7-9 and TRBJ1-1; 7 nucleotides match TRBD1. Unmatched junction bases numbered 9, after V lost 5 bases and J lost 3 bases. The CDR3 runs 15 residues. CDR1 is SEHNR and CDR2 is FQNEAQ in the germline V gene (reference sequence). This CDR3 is CASSPMGRGDTEAFF. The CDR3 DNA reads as TGTGCCAGCAGCCCCATGGGCAGGGGGGACACTGAAGCTTTCTTT.